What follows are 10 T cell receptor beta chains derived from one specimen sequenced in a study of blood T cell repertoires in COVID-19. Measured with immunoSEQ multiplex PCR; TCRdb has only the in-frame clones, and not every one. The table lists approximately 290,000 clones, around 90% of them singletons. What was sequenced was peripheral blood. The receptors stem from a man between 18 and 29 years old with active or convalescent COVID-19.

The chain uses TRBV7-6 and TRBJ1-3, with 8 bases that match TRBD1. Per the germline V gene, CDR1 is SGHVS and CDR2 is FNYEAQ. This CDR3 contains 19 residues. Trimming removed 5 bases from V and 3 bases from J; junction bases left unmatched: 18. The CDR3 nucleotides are TGTGCCAGCAGCCCGACTAGGGCCCTCCGGGACAGGAGTGGAAACACCATATATTTT. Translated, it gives CASSPTRALRDRSGNTIYF.

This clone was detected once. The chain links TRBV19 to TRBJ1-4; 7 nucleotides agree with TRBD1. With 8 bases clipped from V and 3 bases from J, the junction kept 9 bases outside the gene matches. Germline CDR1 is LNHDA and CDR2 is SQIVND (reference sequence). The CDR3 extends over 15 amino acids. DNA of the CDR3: TGTGCCAGTGGGTCGACAGGGACACCTAATGAAAAACTGTTTTTT. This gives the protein CASGSTGTPNEKLFF. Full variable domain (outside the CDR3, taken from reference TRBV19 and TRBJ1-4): DGGITQSPKYLFRKEGQNVTLSCEQNLNHDAMYWYRQDPGQGLRLIYYSQIVNDFQKGDIAEGYSVSREKKESFPLTVTSAQKNPTAFYLCASGSTGTPNEKLFFGSGTQLSVL.

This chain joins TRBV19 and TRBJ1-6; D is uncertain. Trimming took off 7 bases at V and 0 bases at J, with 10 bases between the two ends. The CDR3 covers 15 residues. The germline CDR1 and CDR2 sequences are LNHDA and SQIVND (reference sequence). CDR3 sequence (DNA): TGTGCCAGTACCGCCAGAAGCTCCTATAATTCACCCCTCCACTTT. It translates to CASTARSSYNSPLHF.

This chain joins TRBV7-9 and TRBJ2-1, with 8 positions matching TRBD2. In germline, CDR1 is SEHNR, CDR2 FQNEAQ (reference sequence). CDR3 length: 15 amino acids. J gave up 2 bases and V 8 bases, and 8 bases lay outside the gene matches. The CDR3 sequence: CASLLLAGPYNEQFF. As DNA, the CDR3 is TGTGCCAGCCTCTTATTAGCGGGACCCTACAATGAGCAGTTCTTC.

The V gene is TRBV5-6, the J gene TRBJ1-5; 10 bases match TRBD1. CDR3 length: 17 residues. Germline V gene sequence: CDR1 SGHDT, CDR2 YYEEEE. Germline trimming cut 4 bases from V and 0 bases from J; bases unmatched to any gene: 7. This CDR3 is CASSRWTGGYSNQPQHF. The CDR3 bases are TGTGCCAGCAGCCGATGGACAGGGGGGTATAGCAATCAGCCCCAGCATTTT.

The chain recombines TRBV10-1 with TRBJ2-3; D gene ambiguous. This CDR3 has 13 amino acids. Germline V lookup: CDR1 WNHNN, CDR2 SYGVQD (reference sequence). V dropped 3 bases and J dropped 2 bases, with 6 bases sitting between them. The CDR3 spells CASSEENTDTQYF. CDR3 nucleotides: TGCGCCAGCAGTGAAGAGAACACAGATACGCAGTATTTT.

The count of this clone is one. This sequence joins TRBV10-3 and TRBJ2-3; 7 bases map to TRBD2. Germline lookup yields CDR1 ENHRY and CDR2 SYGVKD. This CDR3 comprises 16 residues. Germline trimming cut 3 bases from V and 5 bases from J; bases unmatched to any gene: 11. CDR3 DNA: TGTGCCATCAGTGACCCCCTAGTGGGGGGGGTAGATACGCAGTATTTT. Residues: CAISDPLVGGVDTQYF.

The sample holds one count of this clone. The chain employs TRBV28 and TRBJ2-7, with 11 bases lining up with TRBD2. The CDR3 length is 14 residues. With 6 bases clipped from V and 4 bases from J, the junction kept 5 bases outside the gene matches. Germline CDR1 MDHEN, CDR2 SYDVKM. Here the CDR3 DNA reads TGTGCCAGCAGGATTAGCGGGAGGGGATACGAGCAGTACTTC. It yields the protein CASRISGRGYEQYF.

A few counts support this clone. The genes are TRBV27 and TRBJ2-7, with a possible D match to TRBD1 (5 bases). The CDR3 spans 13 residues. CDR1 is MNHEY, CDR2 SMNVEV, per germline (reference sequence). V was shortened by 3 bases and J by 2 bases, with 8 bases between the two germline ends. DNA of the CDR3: TGTGCCAGCAGTTTGACAGCCGCCTACGAGCAGTACTTC. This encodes CASSLTAAYEQYF.

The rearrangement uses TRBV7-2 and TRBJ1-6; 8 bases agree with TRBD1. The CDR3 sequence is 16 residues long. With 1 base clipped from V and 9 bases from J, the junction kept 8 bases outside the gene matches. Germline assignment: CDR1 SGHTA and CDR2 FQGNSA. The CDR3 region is CASSLGTGGEGSPLHF. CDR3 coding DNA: TGTGCCAGCAGCTTAGGTACAGGGGGTGAAGGTTCACCCCTCCACTTT.